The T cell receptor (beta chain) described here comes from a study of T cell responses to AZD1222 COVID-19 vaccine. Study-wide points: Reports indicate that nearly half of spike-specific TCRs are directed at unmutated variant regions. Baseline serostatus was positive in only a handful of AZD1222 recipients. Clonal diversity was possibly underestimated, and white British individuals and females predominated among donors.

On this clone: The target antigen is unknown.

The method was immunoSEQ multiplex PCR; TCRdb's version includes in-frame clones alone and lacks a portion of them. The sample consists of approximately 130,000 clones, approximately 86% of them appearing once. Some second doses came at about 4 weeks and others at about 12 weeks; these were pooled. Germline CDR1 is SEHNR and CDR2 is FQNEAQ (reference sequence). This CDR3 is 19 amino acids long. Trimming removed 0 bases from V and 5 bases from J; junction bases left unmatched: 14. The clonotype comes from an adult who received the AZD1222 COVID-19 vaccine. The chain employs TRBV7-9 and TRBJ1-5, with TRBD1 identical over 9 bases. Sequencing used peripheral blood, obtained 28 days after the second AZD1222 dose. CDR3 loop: CASSLAPGTGLAEHQPQHF. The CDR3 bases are TGTGCCAGCAGCTTAGCGCCGGGGACAGGGTTGGCGGAGCATCAGCCCCAGCATTTT. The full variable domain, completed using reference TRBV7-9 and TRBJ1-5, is DTGVSQNPRHKITKRGQNVTFRCDPISEHNRLYWYRQTLGQGPEFLTYFQNEAQLEKSRLLSDRFSAERPKGSFSTLEIQRTEQGDSAMYLCASSLAPGTGLAEHQPQHFGDGTRLSIL.